This TCR beta chain was captured in a study of blood T cell repertoires in COVID-19. Study-wide background: Researchers got acute and convalescent COVID-19 samples from the United States, Italy and Spain.

In the original analysis: Estimation of nucleated cell counts relied on the amplification of reference gene primers. Using immunoSEQ multiplex PCR, the repertoire was profiled, and TCRdb retains in-frame clones only, with some absent. Clone size and V and J calls were adopted from that table, with D and trimming inferred from the DNA. The sample consists of roughly 100,000 clones, 70% to 90% of them appearing once. The sample consisted of peripheral blood. The sequence was collected from a human donor with COVID-19, enrolled during active disease. The donor label of this sample is uncertain.

The CDR3, as DNA: TGTGCCACCAGCAGAATTACCGGGACTAGCAATGAGCAGTTCTTC. Translated, it gives CATSRITGTSNEQFF. The V and J genes are TRBV15 and TRBJ2-1; TRBD2 agrees at 8 bases. The CDR3 has 15 amino acids. Germline V gene data show CDR1 as LNHNV and CDR2 as YYDKDF (reference sequence). Trimming cost V 2 bases and J 6 bases; bases outside gene matches: 6.